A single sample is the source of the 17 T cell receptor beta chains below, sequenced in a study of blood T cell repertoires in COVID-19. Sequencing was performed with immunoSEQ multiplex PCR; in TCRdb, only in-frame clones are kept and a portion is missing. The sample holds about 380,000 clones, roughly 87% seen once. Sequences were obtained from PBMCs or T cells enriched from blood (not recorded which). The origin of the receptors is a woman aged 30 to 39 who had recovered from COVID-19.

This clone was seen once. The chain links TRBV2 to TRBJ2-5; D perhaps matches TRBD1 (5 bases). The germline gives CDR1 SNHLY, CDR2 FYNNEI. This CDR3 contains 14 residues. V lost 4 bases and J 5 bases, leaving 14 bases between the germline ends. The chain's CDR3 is CASSGGPGAETQYF. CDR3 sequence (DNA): TGTGCCAGCAGTGGGGGCCCGGGCGCGGAGACCCAGTACTTC.

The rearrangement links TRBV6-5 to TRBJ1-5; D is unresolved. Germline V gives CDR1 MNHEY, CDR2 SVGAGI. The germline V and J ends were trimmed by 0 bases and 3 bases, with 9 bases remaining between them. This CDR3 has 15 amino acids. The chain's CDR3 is CASSYSRPINQPQHF. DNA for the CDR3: TGTGCCAGCAGTTACTCGCGTCCTATCAATCAGCCCCAGCATTTT.

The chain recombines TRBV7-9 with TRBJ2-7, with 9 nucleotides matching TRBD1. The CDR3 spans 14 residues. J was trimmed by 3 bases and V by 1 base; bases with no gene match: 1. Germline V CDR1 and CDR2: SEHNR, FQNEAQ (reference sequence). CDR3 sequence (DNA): TGTGCCAGCAGCTTAGGACAGGGGGACTACGAGCAGTACTTC. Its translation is CASSLGQGDYEQYF.

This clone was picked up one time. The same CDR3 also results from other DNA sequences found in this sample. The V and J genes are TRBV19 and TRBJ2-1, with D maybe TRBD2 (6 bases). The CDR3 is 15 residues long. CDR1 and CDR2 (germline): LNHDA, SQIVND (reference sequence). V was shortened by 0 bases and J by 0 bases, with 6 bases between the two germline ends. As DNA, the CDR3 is TGTGCCAGTAGTATAGACGGGAGCTCCTACAATGAGCAGTTCTTC. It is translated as CASSIDGSSYNEQFF.

The CDR3 coding sequence is TGTGCCAGCAGCTGGGCGAACAATCAGCCCCAGCATTTT. Translating it yields CASSWANNQPQHF. V and J are TRBV11-2 and TRBJ1-5, with unresolved D. The CDR3 loop spans 13 amino acids. Trimming took 4 bases from V and 3 from J, leaving 7 bases between them. CDR1 SGHAT and CDR2 FQNNGV come from the germline V gene. Full variable domain (remainder filled in from reference TRBV11-2 and TRBJ1-5): EAGVAQSPRYKIIEKRQSVAFWCNPISGHATLYWYQQILGQGPKLLIQFQNNGVVDDSQLPKDRFSAERLKGVDSTLKIQPAKLEDSAVYLCASSWANNQPQHFGDGTRLSIL.

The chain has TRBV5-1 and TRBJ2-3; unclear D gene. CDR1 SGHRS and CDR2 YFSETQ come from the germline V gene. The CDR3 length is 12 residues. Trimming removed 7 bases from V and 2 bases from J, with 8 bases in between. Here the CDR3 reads CASGDSTDTQYF. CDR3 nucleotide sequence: TGCGCCAGCGGAGACTCCACAGATACGCAGTATTTT.

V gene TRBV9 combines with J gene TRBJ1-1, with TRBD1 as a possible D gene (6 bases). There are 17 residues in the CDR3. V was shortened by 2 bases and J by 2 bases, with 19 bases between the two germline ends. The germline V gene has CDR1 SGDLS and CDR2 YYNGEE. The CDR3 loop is CASSVVVPGHGNTEAFF. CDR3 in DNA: TGTGCCAGCAGCGTTGTAGTACCGGGACACGGAAACACTGAAGCTTTCTTT.

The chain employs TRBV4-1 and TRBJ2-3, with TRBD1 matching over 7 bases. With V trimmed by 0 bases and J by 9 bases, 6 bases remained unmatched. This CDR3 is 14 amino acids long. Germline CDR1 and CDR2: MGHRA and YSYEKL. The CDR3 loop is CASSQDPGQLTQYF. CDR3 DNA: TGCGCCAGCAGCCAAGATCCGGGACAGTTAACGCAGTATTTT.

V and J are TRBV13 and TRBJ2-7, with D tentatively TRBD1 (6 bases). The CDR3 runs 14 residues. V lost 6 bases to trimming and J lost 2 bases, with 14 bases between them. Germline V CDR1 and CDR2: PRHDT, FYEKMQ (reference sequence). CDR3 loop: CASSQRTVTYEQYF. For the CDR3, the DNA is TGTGCCAGCAGTCAAAGGACAGTTACCTACGAGCAGTACTTC.

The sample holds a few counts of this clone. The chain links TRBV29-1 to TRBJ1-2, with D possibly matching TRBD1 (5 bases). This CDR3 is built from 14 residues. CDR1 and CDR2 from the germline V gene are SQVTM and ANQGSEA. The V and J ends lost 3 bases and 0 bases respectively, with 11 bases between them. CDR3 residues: CSVDGDWANYGYTF. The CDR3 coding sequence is TGCAGCGTTGATGGGGACTGGGCTAACTATGGCTACACCTTC.

The DNA of the CDR3 is TGTGCCAGCAGTTCCCCGTTAAGGGGGACAGGGAATTCACCCCTCCACTTT. It encodes CASSSPLRGTGNSPLHF. The V gene is TRBV27, the J gene TRBJ1-6, with 9 bases fitting TRBD1. The junction had 11 bases not matched to a gene; V was cut back by 4 bases and J by 7 bases. This CDR3 is 17 amino acids long. Germline values: CDR1 MNHEY, CDR2 SMNVEV (reference sequence).

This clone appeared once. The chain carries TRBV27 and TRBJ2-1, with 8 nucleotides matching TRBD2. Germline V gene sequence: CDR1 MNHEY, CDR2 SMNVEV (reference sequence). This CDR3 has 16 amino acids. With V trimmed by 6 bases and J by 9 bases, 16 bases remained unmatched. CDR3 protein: CASSFLISGAFGEQFF. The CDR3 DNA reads TGTGCCAGCAGCTTTTTGATTAGCGGGGCCTTTGGTGAGCAGTTCTTC.

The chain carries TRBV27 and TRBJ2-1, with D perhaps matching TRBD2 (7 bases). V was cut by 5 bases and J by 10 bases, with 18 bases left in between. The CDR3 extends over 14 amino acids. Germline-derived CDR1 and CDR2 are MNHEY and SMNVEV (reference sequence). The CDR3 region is CASSPTSERGEQFF. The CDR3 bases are TGTGCCAGCAGTCCTACTAGCGAGAGGGGGGAGCAGTTCTTC.

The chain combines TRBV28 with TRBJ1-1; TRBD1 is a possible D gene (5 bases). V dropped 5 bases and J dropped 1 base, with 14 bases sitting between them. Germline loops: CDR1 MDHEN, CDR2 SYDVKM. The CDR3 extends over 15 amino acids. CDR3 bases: TGTGCCAGCAGTCTACCCGGGACTGCGAACACTGAAGCTTTCTTT. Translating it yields CASSLPGTANTEAFF.

For the CDR3, the DNA is TGTGCCAGCAGCTTCCGGACAACCTGGACTAGCGGGCACAATGAGCAGTTCTTC. It is translated as CASSFRTTWTSGHNEQFF. V gene TRBV7-2 combines with J gene TRBJ2-1; 11 bases agree with TRBD2. The CDR3 runs to 18 residues. J lost 5 bases, V lost 3 bases, and 12 bases had no gene match. Germline V gene lookup returns CDR1 SGHTA and CDR2 FQGNSA. Together with reference TRBV7-2 and TRBJ2-1, the CDR3 gives the full variable domain: GAGVSQSPSNKVTEKGKDVELRCDPISGHTALYWYRQSLGQGLEFLIYFQGNSAPDKSGLPSDRFSAERTGGSVSTLTIQRTQQEDSAVYLCASSFRTTWTSGHNEQFFGPGTRLTVL.

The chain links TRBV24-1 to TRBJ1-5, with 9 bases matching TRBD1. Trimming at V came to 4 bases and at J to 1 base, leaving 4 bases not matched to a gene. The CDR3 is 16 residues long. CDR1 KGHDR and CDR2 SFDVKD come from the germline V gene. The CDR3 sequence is CATSDTQGASNQPQHF. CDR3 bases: TGTGCCACCAGTGACACACAGGGGGCAAGCAATCAGCCCCAGCATTTT.

In DNA, the CDR3 is TGTGCCATCAGTGAGGCGATCGTGGGCGGTAGTACAGGGATCGGCAGTGCTAATGAAAAACTGTTTTTT. Residues: CAISEAIVGGSTGIGSANEKLFF. The chain carries TRBV10-3 and TRBJ1-4, with D possibly being TRBD1 (6 bases). This CDR3 is built from 23 residues. With 2 bases removed from V and 3 bases from J, the gap between germline ends came to 34 bases. The germline CDR1 and CDR2 sequences are ENHRY and SYGVKD.